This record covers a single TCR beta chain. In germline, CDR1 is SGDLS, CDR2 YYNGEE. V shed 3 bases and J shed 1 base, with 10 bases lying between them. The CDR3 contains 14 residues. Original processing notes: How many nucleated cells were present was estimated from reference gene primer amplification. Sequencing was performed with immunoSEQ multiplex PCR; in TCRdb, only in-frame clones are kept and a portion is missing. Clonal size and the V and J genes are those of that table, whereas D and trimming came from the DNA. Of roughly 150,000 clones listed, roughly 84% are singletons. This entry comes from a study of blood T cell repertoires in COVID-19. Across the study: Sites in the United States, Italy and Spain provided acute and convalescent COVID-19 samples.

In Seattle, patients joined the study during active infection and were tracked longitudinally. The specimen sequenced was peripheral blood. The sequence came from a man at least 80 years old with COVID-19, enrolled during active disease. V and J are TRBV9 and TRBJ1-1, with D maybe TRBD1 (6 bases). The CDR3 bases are TGTGCCAGCAGCGGGGGACACGCGAACACTGAAGCTTTCTTT. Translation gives CASSGGHANTEAFF.